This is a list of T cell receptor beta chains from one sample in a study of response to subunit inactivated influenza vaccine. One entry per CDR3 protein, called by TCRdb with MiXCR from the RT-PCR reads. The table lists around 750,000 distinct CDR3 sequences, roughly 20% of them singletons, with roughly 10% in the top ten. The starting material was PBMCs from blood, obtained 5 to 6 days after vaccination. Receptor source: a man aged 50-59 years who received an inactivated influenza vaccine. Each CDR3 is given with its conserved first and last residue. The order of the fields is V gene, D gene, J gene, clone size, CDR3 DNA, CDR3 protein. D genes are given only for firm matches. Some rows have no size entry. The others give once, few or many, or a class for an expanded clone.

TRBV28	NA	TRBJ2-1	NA	TGTGCCAGCATCTCCGGCGGGACCTACAATGAGCAGTTCTTC	CASISGGTYNEQFF
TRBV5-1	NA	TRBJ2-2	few	TGCGCCAGTAGGACGAACCTACAGAGCACCGGGGAGCTGTTTTTT	CASRTNLQSTGELFF
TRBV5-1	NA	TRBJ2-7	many	TGCGCCAGCAGCCCCGGTACCAGGGACACCTACGAGCAGTACTTC	CASSPGTRDTYEQYF
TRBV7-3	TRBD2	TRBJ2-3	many	TGTGCCAGCAGCTTGGTAGCGGGGGGCACAGATACGCAGTATTTT	CASSLVAGGTDTQYF
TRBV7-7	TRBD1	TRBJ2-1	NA	TGTGCTAGCAGCCCCTTTAGGGACAGGGGCCTTCGGGGGATATACAATGAGCAGTTCTTC	CASSPFRDRGLRGIYNEQFF
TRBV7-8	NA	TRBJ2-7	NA	TGTGCCAGCAGCTTATATATGCCTTCTGAGCAGTACTTC	CASSLYMPSEQYF
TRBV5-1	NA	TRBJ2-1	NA	TGCGCCAGCACTAGCGCCTCCTACAATGAGCAGTTCTTC	CASTSASYNEQFF
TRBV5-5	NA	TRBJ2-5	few	TGTGCCAGCAGCTTGGGACTTGGAGACAACCGGGAGACCCAGTACTTC	CASSLGLGDNRETQYF
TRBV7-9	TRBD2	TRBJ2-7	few	TGTGCCAGCAGCTTTACAGCGGGGTCCTACGAGCAGTACTTC	CASSFTAGSYEQYF
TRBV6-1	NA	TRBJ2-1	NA	TGTGCCAGCACCCTTCTCGGGAGAGACTACAATGAGCAGTTCTTC	CASTLLGRDYNEQFF
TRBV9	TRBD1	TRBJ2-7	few	TGTGCCAGCAGCGCGGGACAGGGGACGGTCGAGCAGTACTTC	CASSAGQGTVEQYF
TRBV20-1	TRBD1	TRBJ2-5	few	TGCAGTGCTAGATGGTTCGGGACAGACCAAGAGACCCAGTACTTC	CSARWFGTDQETQYF
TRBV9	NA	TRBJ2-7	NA	TGTGCCAGCAGCGTAGGGTCAGGGGGGGCCTACAAGCAGTACTTC	CASSVGSGGAYKQYF
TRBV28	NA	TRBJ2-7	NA	TGTGCCAGCAGTTTAACACAAGAGCAGTACTTC	CASSLTQEQYF
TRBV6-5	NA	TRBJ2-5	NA	TGTGCCAGCAGTTCCTACTCGGGACGGTGGGGAGAGACCCAGTACTTC	CASSSYSGRWGETQYF
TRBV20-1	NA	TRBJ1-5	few	TGCAGTGCCACCAGGGAGAGGGATCAGCCCCAGCATTTT	CSATRERDQPQHF
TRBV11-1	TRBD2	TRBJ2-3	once	TGTGCCAGCAGCTTAATCCTAGCGGGAGGTTGGGGCACAGATACGCAGTATTTT	CASSLILAGGWGTDTQYF
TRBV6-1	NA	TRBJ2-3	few	TGTGCCAGCAGGGGTATACTCCGCACAGATACGCAGTATTTT	CASRGILRTDTQYF
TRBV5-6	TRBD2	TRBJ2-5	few	TGTGCCAGCAGCTTGTTAGGGAGGGCGGAGATAGAGACCCAGTACTTC	CASSLLGRAEIETQYF
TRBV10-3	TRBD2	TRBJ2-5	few	TGTGCCACCGGGGGGACTAGCGATCCTTCGCCCCAGTACTTC	CATGGTSDPSPQYF
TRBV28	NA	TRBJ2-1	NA	TGTGCCAGCAGTCCCCCCGGACAGCTAATCTACAGTGAGCAGTTCTTC	CASSPPGQLIYSEQFF
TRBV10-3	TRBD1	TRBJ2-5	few	TGTGCCATCAGCATGGACAGGCAAGAGACCCAGTACTTC	CAISMDRQETQYF
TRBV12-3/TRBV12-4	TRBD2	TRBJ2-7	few	TGTGCCAGCAGTCCAGAGACTAGCGGGAGCTACGAGCAGTACTTC	CASSPETSGSYEQYF
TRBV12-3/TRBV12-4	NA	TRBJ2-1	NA	TGTGCCAGCAGTTTAGAGGGCGGCCCCAACAATGAGCAGTTCTTC	CASSLEGGPNNEQFF
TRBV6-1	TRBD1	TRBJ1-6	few	TGTGCCAGCAGACCTACAGGGGGCCCCTCACCCCTCCACTTT	CASRPTGGPSPLHF
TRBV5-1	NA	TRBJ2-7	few	TGCGCCAGCAGCCCCGGTGGGGCCTACTCCTACGAGCAGTACTTC	CASSPGGAYSYEQYF
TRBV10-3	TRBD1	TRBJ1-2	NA	TGTGCCATCAGTCTCGGACAGGACTATGGCTACACCTTC	CAISLGQDYGYTF
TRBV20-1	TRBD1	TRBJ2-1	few	TGCAGTGCTACCAGACAGGGGGCACCCTACAATGAGCAGTTCTTC	CSATRQGAPYNEQFF
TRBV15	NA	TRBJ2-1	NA	TGTGCCACCAGCAGAGATCTTGGGGCTAGTGGATACAATGAGCAGTTCTTC	CATSRDLGASGYNEQFF
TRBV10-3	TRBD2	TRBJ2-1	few	TGTGCCATCAGTGAGTCGGGGAGGGCCCTCGGGGGCAATGAGCAGTTCTTC	CAISESGRALGGNEQFF
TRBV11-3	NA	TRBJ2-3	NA	TGTGCCAGCAGCCCGGACGGAACTAGCACAGATACGCAGTATTTT	CASSPDGTSTDTQYF
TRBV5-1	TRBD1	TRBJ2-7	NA	TGCGCCAGCAGCTTGGCGACCCCAGGGGGCTCCTACGAGCAGTACTTC	CASSLATPGGSYEQYF
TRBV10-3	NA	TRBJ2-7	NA	TGTGCCATCAGTGAGTCGGGGGGTGGATACGAGCAGTACTTC	CAISESGGGYEQYF
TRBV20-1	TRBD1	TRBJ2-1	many	TGCAGTGCTAGAGGGGACAGAAAATACAATGAGCAGTTCTTC	CSARGDRKYNEQFF
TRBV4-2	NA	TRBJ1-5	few	TGTGCCAGCAGCCTGGCTGAGGGGCAGATCAATCAGCCCCAGCATTTT	CASSLAEGQINQPQHF
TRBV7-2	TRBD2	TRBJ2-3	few	TGTGCCAGCAGCCCACCGGGACTAGCGGGACGGGCAGATACGCAGTATTTT	CASSPPGLAGRADTQYF
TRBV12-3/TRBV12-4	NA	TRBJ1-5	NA	TGTGCCAGCAGTTTAAATCCAGGGGTTAGCAATCAGCCCCAGCATTTT	CASSLNPGVSNQPQHF
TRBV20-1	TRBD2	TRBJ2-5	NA	TGCAGTGCTAGTGTGAGCGGGAGACCTCAAGAGACCCAGTACTTC	CSASVSGRPQETQYF
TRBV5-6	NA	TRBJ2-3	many	TGTGCCAGCAGCTTGATCGTGACAAGCACAGATACGCAGTATTTT	CASSLIVTSTDTQYF
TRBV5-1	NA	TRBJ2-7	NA	TGCGCCAGCAGCCCTGCAGGCTACTACGAGCAGTACTTC	CASSPAGYYEQYF
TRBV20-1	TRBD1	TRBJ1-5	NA	TGCAGTGCCAAGGGGGACAGGTTATATAGCAATCAGCCCCAGCATTTT	CSAKGDRLYSNQPQHF
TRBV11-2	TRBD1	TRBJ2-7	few	TGTGCCAGCAGCTATCTAACAGGGGGTTGGACCTACGAGCAGTACTTC	CASSYLTGGWTYEQYF
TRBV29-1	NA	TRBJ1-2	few	TGCAGCGTTGAGTCCAGGGACAACTATGGCTACACCTTC	CSVESRDNYGYTF
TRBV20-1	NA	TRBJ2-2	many	TGCAGTGCTCGGCTTGGGGGGCGCATGGGCACCGGGGAGCTGTTTTTT	CSARLGGRMGTGELFF